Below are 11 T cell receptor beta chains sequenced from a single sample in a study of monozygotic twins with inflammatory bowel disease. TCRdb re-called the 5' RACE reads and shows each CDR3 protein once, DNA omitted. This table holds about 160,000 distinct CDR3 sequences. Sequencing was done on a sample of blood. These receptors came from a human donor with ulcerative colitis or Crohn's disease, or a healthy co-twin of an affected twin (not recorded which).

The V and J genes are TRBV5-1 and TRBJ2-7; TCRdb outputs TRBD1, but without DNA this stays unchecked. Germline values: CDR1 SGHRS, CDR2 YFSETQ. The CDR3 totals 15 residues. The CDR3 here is CASSPLQGSSYEQYF.

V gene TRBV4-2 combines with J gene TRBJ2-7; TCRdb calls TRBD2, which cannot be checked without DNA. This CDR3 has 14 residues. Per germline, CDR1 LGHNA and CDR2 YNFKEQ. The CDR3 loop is CASSHQRETYEQYF.

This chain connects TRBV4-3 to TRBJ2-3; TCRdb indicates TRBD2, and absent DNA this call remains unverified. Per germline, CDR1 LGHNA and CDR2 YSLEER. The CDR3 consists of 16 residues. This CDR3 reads CASSRGLAGVGDTQYF.

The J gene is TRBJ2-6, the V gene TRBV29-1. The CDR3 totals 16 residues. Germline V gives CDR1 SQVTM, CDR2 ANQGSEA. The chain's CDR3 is CSVEDRSAPGANVLTF.

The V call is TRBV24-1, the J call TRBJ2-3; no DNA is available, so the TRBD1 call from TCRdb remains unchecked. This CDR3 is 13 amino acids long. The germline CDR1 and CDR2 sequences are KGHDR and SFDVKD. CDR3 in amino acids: CATKGGSIDTQYF.

The CDR3 region is CASSLGTPGTQYF. The chain combines TRBV19 with TRBJ2-5; absent DNA, TCRdb's TRBD1 call cannot be checked. The germline CDR1 and CDR2 sequences are LNHDA and SQIVND (reference sequence). The CDR3 contains 13 residues.

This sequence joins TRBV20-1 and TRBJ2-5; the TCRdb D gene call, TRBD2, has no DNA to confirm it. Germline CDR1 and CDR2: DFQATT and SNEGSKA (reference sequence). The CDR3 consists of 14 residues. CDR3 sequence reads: CSAREVGGGETQYF.

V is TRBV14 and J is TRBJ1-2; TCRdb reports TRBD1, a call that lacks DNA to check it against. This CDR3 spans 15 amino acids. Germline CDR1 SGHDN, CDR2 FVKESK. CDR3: CASSQRYGTAESYTF.

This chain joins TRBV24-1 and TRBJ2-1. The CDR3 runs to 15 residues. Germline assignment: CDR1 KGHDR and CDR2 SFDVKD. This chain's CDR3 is CATSESGRSYNEQFF.

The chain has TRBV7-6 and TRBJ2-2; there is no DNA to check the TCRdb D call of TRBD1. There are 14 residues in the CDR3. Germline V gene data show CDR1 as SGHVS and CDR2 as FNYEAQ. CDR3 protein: CASSPLPGIGELFF.

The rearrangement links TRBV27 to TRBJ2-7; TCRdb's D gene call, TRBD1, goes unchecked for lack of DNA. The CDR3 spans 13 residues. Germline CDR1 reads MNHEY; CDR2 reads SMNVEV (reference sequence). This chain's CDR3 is CASNFSPRYEQYF.